The rows below give T cell receptor beta chains drawn from one sample of a study of blood T cell repertoires in COVID-19. Method: immunoSEQ multiplex PCR; TCRdb's copy keeps in-frame clones and lacks some. The sample includes approximately 290,000 clones, approximately 90% of them seen just once. Sequenced material: peripheral blood. These TCRs come from a man in his thirties or forties with acute or convalescent COVID-19. The CDR3 runs from the conserved cysteine through the conserved F or W. A D gene is named only where the DNA matches it firmly. Size values are once, few and many counts, or a class for expanded clones, and some rows have none.

size: -; J: TRBJ1-1; V: TRBV9; D: TRBD1; CDR3: CASSATGTGGVEAFF; DNA: TGTGCCAGCAGCGCAACAGGGACAGGGGGCGTTGAAGCTTTCTTT
size: -; J: TRBJ1-4; V: TRBV6-1; D: -; CDR3: CASSDGSNEKLFF; DNA: TGTGCCAGCAGTGATGGGAGTAATGAAAAACTGTTTTTT
size: -; J: TRBJ1-6; V: TRBV20-1; D: -; CDR3: CSASIDRSNSPLHF; DNA: TGCAGTGCTAGTATAGACAGGTCTAATTCACCCCTCCACTTT
size: -; J: TRBJ1-2; V: TRBV2; D: -; CDR3: CAGSDSSPGYGYTF; DNA: TGTGCCGGGTCGGACTCGTCGCCTGGCTATGGCTACACCTTC
size: -; J: TRBJ2-2; V: TRBV2; D: -; CDR3: CATGRTENTGELFF; DNA: TGTGCCACCGGGCGGACAGAGAACACCGGGGAGCTGTTTTTT
size: once; J: TRBJ1-1; V: TRBV7-3; D: -; CDR3: CASRNPVNTEAFF; DNA: TGTGCCAGCAGAAACCCAGTGAACACTGAAGCTTTCTTT
size: -; J: TRBJ2-2; V: TRBV18; D: TRBD1; CDR3: CASSSGQGSGELFF; DNA: TGTGCCAGCTCATCGGGACAGGGCTCCGGGGAGCTGTTTTTT
size: -; J: TRBJ1-6; V: TRBV11-2; D: -; CDR3: CASSLVGGAGNSPLHF; DNA: TGTGCCAGCAGCTTAGTGGGGGGGGCCGGTAATTCACCCCTCCACTTT
size: -; J: TRBJ1-2; V: TRBV6-1; D: -; CDR3: CASSGRSRGVANYGYTF; DNA: TGTGCCAGCAGTGGGCGATCCAGGGGAGTAGCTAACTATGGCTACACCTTC
size: -; J: TRBJ1-5; V: TRBV5-5; D: TRBD1; CDR3: CASSLVGQSNQPQHF; DNA: TGTGCCAGCAGCTTGGTGGGACAGTCGAATCAGCCCCAGCATTTT
size: -; J: TRBJ1-2; V: TRBV29-1; D: -; CDR3: CSVDPGPNYGYTF; DNA: TGCAGCGTTGACCCGGGTCCTAACTATGGCTACACCTTC
size: -; J: TRBJ2-1; V: TRBV5-1; D: -; CDR3: CASSLTGFTYNEQFF; DNA: TGCGCCAGCAGCCTGACAGGTTTCACCTACAATGAGCAGTTCTTC
size: -; J: TRBJ1-1; V: TRBV2; D: -; CDR3: CASSKDSASTEAFF; DNA: TGTGCCAGCAGTAAGGACAGCGCGAGCACTGAAGCTTTCTTT
size: -; J: TRBJ2-3; V: TRBV6-6; D: TRBD2; CDR3: CASSVGTNTDTQYF; DNA: TGTGCCAGCAGTGTAGGGACTAATACAGATACGCAGTATTTT
size: -; J: TRBJ1-2; V: TRBV10-3; D: -; CDR3: CAITKERGEEGYTF; DNA: TGTGCCATCACTAAGGAACGAGGAGAGGAGGGCTACACCTTC
size: -; J: TRBJ2-2; V: TRBV27; D: TRBD1; CDR3: CASSRGLLTGELFF; DNA: TGTGCCAGCAGCAGGGGGCTGCTCACCGGGGAGCTGTTTTTT
size: -; J: TRBJ1-3; V: TRBV5-8; D: TRBD1; CDR3: CASSLDRGFGNTIYF; DNA: TGTGCCAGCAGCCTGGACAGGGGATTTGGAAACACCATATATTTT
size: once; J: TRBJ1-5; V: TRBV30; D: -; CDR3: CAWSARGQPQHF; DNA: TGTGCCTGGAGTGCTCGGGGTCAGCCCCAGCATTTT
size: once; J: TRBJ2-7; V: TRBV10-3; D: -; CDR3: CAIRGTGLDEQYF; DNA: TGTGCCATCAGGGGTACAGGGCTCGACGAGCAGTACTTC
size: -; J: TRBJ1-5; V: TRBV10-3; D: -; CDR3: CAIRNTAGEPQHF; DNA: TGTGCCATCAGAAATACAGCGGGGGAGCCCCAGCATTTT